This entry concerns a single TCR beta chain. Its matching antigen is unknown. The data stem from a study of shared clonotypes between healthy human individuals. On the study more broadly: Used for every donor were three CD4 naive, three CD4 memory, two CD8 naive and one CD8 memory plate.

In germline, CDR1 is SEHNR, CDR2 FQNEAQ (reference sequence). The CDR3 covers 17 residues. The V gene end was trimmed by 1 base and the J gene end by 2 bases; junction bases not matched to a gene: 8. Clones were sequenced by immunoSEQ multiplex PCR, and TCRdb holds only the in-frame ones, with some missing. Of about 120,000 clones in the sample, about 71% were seen once. Study observations and caveats: Generation probabilities of non-shared clonotypes were lower (relative to those shared by all four donors).

Sequenced input: memory CD8+ T cells sorted from blood. Subset specified: CD45RO+ cells pooled with CCR7-negative TemRA cells. J is TRBJ2-7 and V is TRBV7-9; the match to TRBD2 covers 10 bases. This clonotype originated in a woman younger than 45 in good health. The CDR3 coding sequence is TGTGCCAGCAGCTTAGGTGGTAGCGGGAGGTTTACCTACGAGCAGTACTTC. Amino acids: CASSLGGSGRFTYEQYF.